This record covers a single TCR beta chain. Participant age was about 18 to 89 years, and participants resided in about 25 US areas. Data came from immunoSEQ multiplex PCR; TCRdb stores just in-frame clones and leaves some out. In the table there are about 480,000 clones, over 75% of which are singletons. This entry belongs to a study of blood T cell repertoires in COVID-19. There are 15 residues in the CDR3. Per germline, CDR1 MNHEY and CDR2 SVGEGT. V was cut by 0 bases and J by 1 base, with 9 bases left in between. This receptor was taken from a woman aged 40 to 50 who had recovered from COVID-19. Specimen: PBMCs or T cells enriched from blood (not recorded which). The chain has TRBV6-2 or TRBV6-3 and TRBJ1-1; D gene ambiguous. The CDR3 coding sequence is TGTGCCAGCAGTTACTCGGGGAGGGAGAACACTGAAGCTTTCTTT. It is translated as CASSYSGRENTEAFF.